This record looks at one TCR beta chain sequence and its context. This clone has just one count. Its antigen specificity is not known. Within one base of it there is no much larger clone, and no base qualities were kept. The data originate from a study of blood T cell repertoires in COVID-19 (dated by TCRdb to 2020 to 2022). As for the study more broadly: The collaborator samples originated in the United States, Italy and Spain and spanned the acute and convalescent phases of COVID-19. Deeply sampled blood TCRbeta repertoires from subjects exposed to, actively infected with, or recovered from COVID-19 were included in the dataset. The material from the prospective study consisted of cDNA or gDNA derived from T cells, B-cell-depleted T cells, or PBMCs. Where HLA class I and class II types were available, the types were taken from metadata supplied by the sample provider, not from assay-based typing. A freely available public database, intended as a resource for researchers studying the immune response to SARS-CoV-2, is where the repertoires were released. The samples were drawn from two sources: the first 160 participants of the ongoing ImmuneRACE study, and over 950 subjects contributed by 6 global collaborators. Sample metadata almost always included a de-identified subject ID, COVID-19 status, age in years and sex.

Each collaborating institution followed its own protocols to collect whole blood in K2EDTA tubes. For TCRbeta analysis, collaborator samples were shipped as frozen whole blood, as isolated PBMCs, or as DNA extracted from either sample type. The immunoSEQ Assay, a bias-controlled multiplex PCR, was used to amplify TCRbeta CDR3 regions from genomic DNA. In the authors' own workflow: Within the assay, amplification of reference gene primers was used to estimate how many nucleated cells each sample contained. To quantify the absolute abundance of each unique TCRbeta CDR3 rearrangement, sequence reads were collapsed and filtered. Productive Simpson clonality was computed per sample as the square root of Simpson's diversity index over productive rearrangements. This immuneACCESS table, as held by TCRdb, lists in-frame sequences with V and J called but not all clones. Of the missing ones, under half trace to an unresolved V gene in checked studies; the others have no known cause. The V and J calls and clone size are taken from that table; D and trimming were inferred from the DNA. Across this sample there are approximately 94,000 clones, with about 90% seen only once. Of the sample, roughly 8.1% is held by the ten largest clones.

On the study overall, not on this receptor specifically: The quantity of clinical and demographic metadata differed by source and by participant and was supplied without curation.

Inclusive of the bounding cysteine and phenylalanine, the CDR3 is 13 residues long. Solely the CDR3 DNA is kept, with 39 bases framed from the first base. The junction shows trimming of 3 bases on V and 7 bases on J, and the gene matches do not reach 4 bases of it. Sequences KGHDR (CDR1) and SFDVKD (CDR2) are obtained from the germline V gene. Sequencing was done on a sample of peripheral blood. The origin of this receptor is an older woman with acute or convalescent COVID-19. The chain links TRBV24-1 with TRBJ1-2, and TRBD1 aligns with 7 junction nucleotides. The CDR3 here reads CATSDNNRGGYTF. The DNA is TGTGCCACCAGTGATAACAACAGGGGTGGCTACACCTTC.